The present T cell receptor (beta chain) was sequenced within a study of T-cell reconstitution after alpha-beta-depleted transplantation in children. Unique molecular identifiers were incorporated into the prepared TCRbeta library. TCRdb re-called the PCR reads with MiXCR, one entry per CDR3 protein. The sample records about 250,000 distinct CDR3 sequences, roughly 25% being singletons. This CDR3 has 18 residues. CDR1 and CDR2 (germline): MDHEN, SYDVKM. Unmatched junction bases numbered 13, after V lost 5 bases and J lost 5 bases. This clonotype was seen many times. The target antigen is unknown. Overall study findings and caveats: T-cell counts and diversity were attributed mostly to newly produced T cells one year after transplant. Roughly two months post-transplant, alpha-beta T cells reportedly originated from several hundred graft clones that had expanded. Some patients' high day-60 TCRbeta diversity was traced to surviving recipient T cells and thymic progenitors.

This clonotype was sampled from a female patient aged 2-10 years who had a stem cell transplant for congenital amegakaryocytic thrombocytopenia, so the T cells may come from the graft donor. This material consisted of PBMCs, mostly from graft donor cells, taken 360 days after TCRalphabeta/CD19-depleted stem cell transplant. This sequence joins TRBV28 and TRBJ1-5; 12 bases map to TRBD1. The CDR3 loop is CASSDGTGGGLYHQPQHF. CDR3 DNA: TGTGCCAGCAGTGATGGGACAGGGGGCGGATTATATCATCAGCCCCAGCATTTT.